This entry is about one T cell receptor beta chain. There is no known antigen for this receptor. No much larger clonotype is one base removed from it; base qualities were not supplied. TCRdb shows the sequencer as Illumina NovaSeq 6000. Using 5'RACE with constant-segment primers, TCRalpha and TCRbeta cDNA libraries were constructed, with sample barcodes and unique molecular identifiers added in the process. RNA was extracted from every sample with Trizol reagent. Amplification of the libraries took two PCR steps, and the second step added a second sample barcode plus Illumina TruSeq adapters. Libraries were sequenced on an Illumina NovaSeq with 2 x 150 bp paired-end reads. The paper's data handling went like this. Reads were demultiplexed and collapsed into UMI-guided consensus sequences with migec v1.2.7. Using mixcr v2.1.11, UMI consensuses were aligned to TRA and TRB V and J templates and then assembled into clonotypes. A clonotype was counted as expanded or contracted only if both edgeR and NoisET called the change significant, with noise models trained on biological replicates. For edgeR calls, the thresholds were a false discovery rate-adjusted p below 0.01 and a log2 fold-change of 1. PCA with hierarchical clustering of max-normalized trajectories of the 1000 most abundant clonotypes was used as exploratory dynamics analysis. Separately sequenced CD4+ and CD8+ repertoires were used to assign the CD4 or CD8 phenotype of responding clones. TCRdb itself trimmed the public reads at Q25 with fastp, ran MiXCR and retained productive beta chains. Entries that share a CDR3 protein sequence are merged under the most common genes and DNA. The V and J calls come from TCRdb's annotation, not from the publication. For this sample the table gives under 200,000 distinct CDR3 sequences, of which 10% to 15% were detected only once. 2.5% to 3.5% of the sample comes from the top ten.

Ficoll-Paque density gradient centrifugation was used to isolate PBMCs. CDR1 and CDR2 were assigned from the germline V gene as SGHTA and FQGNSA. The CDR3 sequence holds 15 residues, the cysteine and phenylalanine included. Left in the record is the CDR3 DNA by itself, 45 bases read in frame from the first base. Clipping removes 2 bases from V and 4 bases from J, with 6 as the unmatched junction base count. The sample is drawn from a study of T-cell memory formation after mild COVID-19 (dated by TCRdb to the early 2020s). Broadly, across the study: TCR sequence clusters from the two donors were largely donor specific. Longitudinal TCRalpha and TCRbeta repertoire sequencing tracked T-cell clones expanding and contracting after mild COVID-19 in a couple of donors. The cohort comprised two young, previously healthy adult volunteers, one female and one male. General findings and caveats noted by the study authors: Clones that contracted from day 15 to 85 showed balanced CD4/CD8 phenotypes, whereas a second wave of clones that expanded from day 15 to 37 leaned towards CD4+. SARS-CoV-2 specificity of the second-wave clones peaking on day 37 was not confirmed. Some responding clones were detected in pre-infection memory, suggesting pre-existing cross-reactive memory T cells joined the SARS-CoV-2 response. The study covered only a couple of mild cases, and larger cohorts including severe cases with pre-infection samples were considered necessary. Contracting CD4+ clones were located mainly in the CM and EM memory subsets, whereas CD8+ clones were found to be enriched in EMRA.

Recombination connected TRBV7-2 to TRBJ2-3; the junction holds 7 bases that match TRBD1. This receptor was taken from a man younger than 35 who had mild COVID-19 (a few samples of this study predate the infection). The sample titles of this study are shuffled in the database, so cell type and time point are left out; the donor was told from shared clones. What was sequenced was PBMCs or a T cell subset sorted from them (not recorded which). The sequence in DNA is TGTGCCAGCAGCTTAACAGGGGACCGATCAGATACGCAGTATTTT. This encodes CASSLTGDRSDTQYF. With all but the CDR3 taken from the reference TRBV7-2 and TRBJ2-3 genes, the full variable domain is: GAGVSQSPSNKVTEKGKDVELRCDPISGHTALYWYRQSLGQGLEFLIYFQGNSAPDKSGLPSDRFSAERTGGSVSTLTIQRTQQEDSAVYLCASSLTGDRSDTQYFGPGTRLTVL.